This paragraph reports one T cell receptor (beta chain). What it binds is unknown. These data are taken from a study of blood T cells in healthy people across ages. Study-wide points: Those diversity estimates obtained from one million T cells were thought to be underestimates.

The length of the CDR3 is 13 residues. V was pared by 4 bases and J by 7 bases, with 13 bases between. CDR1 and CDR2 from the germline V gene are MNHNS and SASEGT. Primed by a sample-barcoded 5' primer and a J-beta primer mix, a second PCR proceeded for about 6 to 12 cycles. TCRdb itself ran the 5' RACE reads through MiXCR, one entry per CDR3 protein. This sample yields roughly 700,000 distinct CDR3 sequences, of which 32% are seen a single time; approximately 15% belongs to the top ten. Sequencing was performed on blood. The chain has TRBV6-1 and TRBJ1-1; possible D gene TRBD1, 5 bases. This receptor was obtained from a woman aged 80 or over in good health. The DNA of the CDR3 is TGTGCCAGCAGTGTAACGAGGGGCTATGAAGCTTTCTTT. Amino acid sequence: CASSVTRGYEAFF.